Listed below are T cell receptor beta chains from one sample, sequenced in a study of human T cells and chemical hapten exposure. TCRdb reprocessed the RACE reads via MiXCR and lists one record per CDR3 protein. The profile shows 60,000 to 80,000 distinct CDR3 sequences, around 6.3% of them singletons. Input material: whole blood. The receptors derive from a female donor in good health. Some clones in this sample may be carry-over from other donors' samples. The CDR3 runs from the conserved cysteine through the conserved F or W. A D gene is named only where the DNA matches it firmly. Size is stated for part of the rows, as once, few or many counts, or as a class when the clone is expanded.

J gene,V gene,clone size,D gene,CDR3 protein,CDR3 DNA
TRBJ2-3,TRBV28,few,NA,CASSLLDPRDTQYF,TGTGCCAGCAGTTTATTGGACCCACGGGATACGCAGTATTTT
TRBJ1-1,TRBV2,many,TRBD1,CASSTDRAGEAFF,TGTGCCAGCAGCACGGACAGGGCGGGTGAAGCTTTCTTT
TRBJ2-3,TRBV29-1,many,TRBD2,CSVMTAGAADTQYF,TGCAGCGTTATGACAGCGGGAGCCGCAGATACGCAGTATTTT
TRBJ2-2,TRBV5-1,many,TRBD2,CASSLVSGLAASGELFF,TGCGCCAGCAGCTTGGTATCCGGACTAGCGGCTTCCGGGGAGCTGTTTTTT
TRBJ1-1,TRBV6-1,many,NA,CASLRGTLAFF,TGTGCCTCCCTCCGGGGAACACTAGCTTTCTTT
TRBJ2-7,TRBV7-8,NA,TRBD2,CASSFSGTSGSIGIYEQYF,TGTGCCAGCAGCTTCTCTGGGACTAGCGGGAGTATAGGCATCTACGAGCAGTACTTC
TRBJ1-1,TRBV7-9,NA,NA,CASSLDGGTEAFF,TGTGCCAGCAGCTTAGACGGGGGCACTGAAGCTTTCTTT
TRBJ2-3,TRBV12-3/TRBV12-4,many,NA,CASSLFDTDTQYF,TGTGCCAGCAGTTTATTTGACACAGATACGCAGTATTTT
TRBJ1-1,TRBV11-2,many,NA,CASSLAGTPRGNTEAFF,TGTGCCAGCAGCTTAGCCGGGACGCCCCGGGGGAACACTGAAGCTTTCTTT
TRBJ2-1,TRBV30,many,NA,CAWSVAGLLDNEQFF,TGTGCCTGGAGTGTGGCTGGCCTTCTTGACAATGAGCAGTTCTTC
TRBJ2-7,TRBV6-1,NA,NA,CASSERGYEQYF,TGTGCCAGCAGTGAACGGGGCTACGAGCAGTACTTC
TRBJ2-3,TRBV28,few,TRBD2,CASSSPGLSAGPTDTQYF,TGTGCCAGCAGTTCCCCGGGACTAAGCGCAGGCCCCACAGATACGCAGTATTTT
TRBJ2-3,TRBV2,few,TRBD2,CASRAGLGSTDTQYF,TGTGCCAGCAGAGCGGGACTAGGAAGCACAGATACGCAGTATTTT
TRBJ2-5,TRBV30,NA,NA,CAWSVKAGSTKTQYF,TGTGCCTGGAGTGTAAAGGCAGGGTCTACGAAGACCCAGTACTTC
TRBJ2-1,TRBV29-1,many,NA,CSVEVGDSYNEQFF,TGCAGCGTTGAAGTTGGGGACTCCTACAATGAGCAGTTCTTC
TRBJ1-2,TRBV12-3/TRBV12-4,many,NA,CASSLRYYGYTF,TGTGCCAGCAGTTTACGGTATTATGGCTACACCTTC
TRBJ2-1,TRBV4-2,many,TRBD2,CASSHRPGSGATEQFF,TGTGCCAGCAGCCATCGCCCGGGTAGCGGGGCGACTGAGCAGTTCTTC
TRBJ1-2,TRBV2,few,NA,CASSVWGGGYTF,TGTGCCAGCAGTGTGTGGGGAGGCGGCTACACCTTC
TRBJ1-5,TRBV12-3/TRBV12-4,few,NA,CASSPINSNQPQHF,TGTGCCAGCAGCCCCATAAATTCCAATCAGCCCCAGCATTTT
TRBJ1-4,TRBV5-1,many,NA,CASSLVGTGNEKLFF,TGCGCCAGCAGCTTGGTCGGGACGGGAAATGAAAAACTGTTTTTT
TRBJ2-3,TRBV6-1,medium-sized,NA,CASSGGVGSTDTQYF,TGTGCCAGCAGTGGTGGAGTGGGGTCCACAGATACGCAGTATTTT
TRBJ1-3,TRBV14,many,NA,CASSPFGNTIYF,TGTGCCAGCAGCCCGTTTGGAAACACCATATATTTT
TRBJ1-1,TRBV27,few,NA,CASSAPGLNTEAFF,TGTGCCAGCAGTGCTCCAGGCTTGAACACTGAAGCTTTCTTT
TRBJ1-4,TRBV7-2,NA,TRBD1,CASSRSEGQLNEKLFF,TGTGCCAGCAGCCGTAGTGAGGGACAGTTGAATGAAAAACTGTTTTTT
TRBJ2-5,TRBV20-1,once,NA,CSARAGTQETQYF,TGCAGTGCTAGAGCCGGGACCCAAGAGACCCAGTACTTC
TRBJ2-7,TRBV28,NA,NA,CASSRTGYEQYF,TGTGCCAGCAGCCGGACCGGTTACGAGCAGTACTTC
TRBJ2-1,TRBV7-9,many,TRBD1,CASSYPGQGSYNEQFF,TGTGCCAGCAGCTATCCGGGACAGGGCTCCTACAATGAGCAGTTCTTC
TRBJ1-5,TRBV20-1,many,NA,CSARDTGHENQPQHF,TGCAGTGCTAGAGATACGGGACACGAGAATCAGCCCCAGCATTTT
TRBJ2-1,TRBV7-3,few,NA,CASSFRVDEQFF,TGTGCCAGCAGCTTTAGGGTGGATGAGCAGTTCTTC
TRBJ2-7,TRBV19,NA,TRBD1,CASSVTGVEQYF,TGTGCCAGTAGTGTGACAGGGGTCGAGCAGTACTTC
TRBJ2-7,TRBV20-1,many,NA,CSAREGARNYEQYF,TGCAGTGCTAGAGAGGGGGCCCGCAACTACGAGCAGTACTTC
TRBJ1-5,TRBV2,many,TRBD1,CASSPQGANQPQHF,TGTGCCAGCAGTCCGCAGGGGGCGAATCAGCCCCAGCATTTT
TRBJ1-1,TRBV6-6,NA,TRBD1,CASCLSGTAHTEAFF,TGTGCCAGCTGCTTATCCGGGACAGCCCACACTGAAGCTTTCTTT
TRBJ2-5,TRBV7-8,few,NA,CASSLEHFQETQYF,TGTGCCAGCAGCTTAGAGCACTTCCAAGAGACCCAGTACTTC
TRBJ2-7,TRBV7-9,many,NA,CASTLEKGTNYEQYF,TGTGCCAGCACCCTAGAAAAGGGGACGAACTACGAGCAGTACTTC
TRBJ2-3,TRBV28,NA,NA,CASSLLVSPQYF,TGTGCCAGCAGTTTGCTCGTGTCCCCGCAGTATTTT
TRBJ2-1,TRBV12-3/TRBV12-4,many,TRBD1,CASSSGQGGYNEQFF,TGTGCCAGCAGTTCCGGACAGGGTGGATACAATGAGCAGTTCTTC
TRBJ2-6,TRBV6-1,many,NA,CASSEEGGAGANVLTF,TGTGCCAGCAGTGAAGAAGGAGGGGCCGGGGCCAACGTCCTGACTTTC
TRBJ2-5,TRBV28,many,TRBD2,CASSSPASGTPETQYF,TGTGCCAGCAGCTCCCCCGCTAGCGGGACCCCAGAGACCCAGTACTTC
TRBJ1-5,TRBV6-6,NA,TRBD1,CASSFLGTGGQPQHF,TGTGCCAGCAGTTTCCTCGGGACAGGGGGTCAGCCCCAGCATTTT
TRBJ1-6,TRBV27,many,NA,CASSFRRDYNSPLHF,TGTGCCAGCAGTTTCAGACGGGACTATAATTCACCCCTCCACTTT
TRBJ2-3,TRBV29-1,few,TRBD2,CSVDTSGISDTQYF,TGCAGCGTTGATACTAGCGGGATTTCAGATACGCAGTATTTT
TRBJ2-7,TRBV20-1,many,NA,CSAPGGAGESYEQYF,TGCAGTGCTCCTGGGGGGGCAGGGGAATCCTACGAGCAGTACTTC
TRBJ2-7,TRBV10-3,few,NA,CAISGMKGASYEQYF,TGTGCCATCAGTGGGATGAAAGGCGCCTCCTACGAGCAGTACTTC
TRBJ2-1,TRBV20-1,few,NA,CSARDPRQPILLGAYNEQFF,TGCAGTGCTAGAGATCCGAGGCAGCCGATCCTACTGGGAGCCTACAATGAGCAGTTCTTC
TRBJ1-3,TRBV20-1,many,NA,CSALSRILSGNTIYF,TGCAGTGCCCTTTCGAGGATCCTCTCTGGAAACACCATATATTTT
TRBJ2-2,TRBV12-3/TRBV12-4,many,NA,CASRLNPSHQNTGELFF,TGTGCCAGCAGACTAAATCCGTCCCATCAGAACACCGGGGAGCTGTTTTTT
TRBJ2-3,TRBV10-3,many,TRBD1,CAISGTGPTDTQYF,TGTGCCATCAGTGGGACAGGGCCCACAGATACGCAGTATTTT
TRBJ1-1,TRBV7-2,many,NA,CASSFQHMNTEAFF,TGTGCCAGCAGCTTCCAGCACATGAACACTGAAGCTTTCTTT
TRBJ2-7,TRBV25-1,few,TRBD1,CASSTTGEEQYF,TGTGCCAGCAGCACGACAGGGGAAGAGCAGTACTTC
TRBJ2-3,TRBV5-1,NA,NA,CASSSEGDTQYF,TGCGCCAGCAGCTCAGAGGGAGATACGCAGTATTTT
TRBJ1-1,TRBV2,many,NA,CASRADRNTEAFF,TGTGCCAGCAGAGCAGATAGGAACACTGAAGCTTTCTTT
TRBJ1-1,TRBV3-1,many,NA,CASSQDSAKAFF,TGTGCCAGCAGCCAAGATTCCGCTAAAGCTTTCTTT
TRBJ2-5,TRBV6-6,NA,TRBD1,CASTPSRQGQETQYF,TGTGCCAGCACCCCCTCCCGACAGGGCCAAGAGACCCAGTACTTC